Listed below are T cell receptor beta chains from one sample, sequenced in a study of T cells in Graves' hyperthyroidism and ophthalmopathy. TCRdb reprocessed the multiplex PCR reads with MiXCR, giving one entry per CDR3 protein. Of 500,000 to 650,000 distinct CDR3 sequences listed, about a sixth are singletons. Sequencing was carried out using blood. The source is a woman aged 18-29 years with Graves' ophthalmopathy. The CDR3 runs from the conserved cysteine through the conserved F or W. D genes are given only for firm matches. Size is omitted from some rows. Given values are once, few, many or a class for expanded clones.

cdr3_nt	cdr3_aa	clone_size	d_call	j_call	v_call
TGTGCCTGGAGTGTCACAGGCTATGGCTACACCTTC	CAWSVTGYGYTF	NA	NA	TRBJ1-2	TRBV30
TGTGCCAGCAGCCCATTGGACAGGGGGCTAACTGAAGCTTTCTTT	CASSPLDRGLTEAFF	many	TRBD1	TRBJ1-1	TRBV3-1
TGTGCCAGCAGTTACTCTACCGGGGAGGGCGAAAAACTGTTTTTT	CASSYSTGEGEKLFF	few	NA	TRBJ1-4	TRBV6-6
TGTGCCAGCAGTCCTTCCAGAGGGGATTACACTGAAGCTTTCTTT	CASSPSRGDYTEAFF	many	NA	TRBJ1-1	TRBV27
TGTGCCAGCAGTTGGGGACAGGGAGTGGATGGCTACACCTTC	CASSWGQGVDGYTF	NA	TRBD1	TRBJ1-2	TRBV6-1
TGCGCCAGCAGCTTGGAACCAGGGGATGGAGGCTACACCTTC	CASSLEPGDGGYTF	NA	NA	TRBJ1-2	TRBV5-1
TGTGCCAGCGGCCGGTCGGGGCTGTCTAATGAAAAACTGTTTTTT	CASGRSGLSNEKLFF	NA	NA	TRBJ1-4	TRBV6-1
TGTGCCAGCATCACGGTAGACTACGAGCAGTACTTC	CASITVDYEQYF	many	NA	TRBJ2-7	TRBV2
TGCAGTGCTAAGGACAGCGGAGGACCTCATCAGCCCCAGCATTTT	CSAKDSGGPHQPQHF	few	NA	TRBJ1-5	TRBV20-1
TGTGCCAGCAGCCCTGGAGGCTCGGATGAGCAGTTCTTC	CASSPGGSDEQFF	many	NA	TRBJ2-1	TRBV11-2
TGTGCCAGCAGCGTAGATGTGGGCTCCTACGAGCAGTACTTC	CASSVDVGSYEQYF	NA	NA	TRBJ2-7	TRBV9
TGTGCCATCAGTGTGTTAGACAATGAGCAGTTCTTC	CAISVLDNEQFF	NA	NA	TRBJ2-1	TRBV10-3
TGCGCCAGCAGATCAAGGAGCCTCGGACAGGGGACTGAAGCTTTCTTT	CASRSRSLGQGTEAFF	many	TRBD1	TRBJ1-1	TRBV5-1
TGTGCCAGCAGCCACAGAGAATTCCACGAGCAGTACTTC	CASSHREFHEQYF	many	NA	TRBJ2-7	TRBV2
TGTGCCAGCACCCTAAACCCCGGGGGGCGGGCAGAGACCCAGTACTTC	CASTLNPGGRAETQYF	NA	NA	TRBJ2-5	TRBV9
TGTGCCAGCAATTTCCCGGGACTAGCGGGCCTCTACGAGCAGTACTTC	CASNFPGLAGLYEQYF	many	TRBD2	TRBJ2-7	TRBV6-2/TRBV6-3
TGTGCCAGCAGCCACAGGGTCGCTGAGCAGTTCTTC	CASSHRVAEQFF	NA	NA	TRBJ2-1	TRBV6-1
TGCAGCGTGGGAAGCGGTGTAGCGGGCCCAGATACGCAGTATTTT	CSVGSGVAGPDTQYF	NA	TRBD2	TRBJ2-3	TRBV29-1
TGTGCCAGCAGCCTATATCGGGACAGGGATAACACCATATATTTT	CASSLYRDRDNTIYF	many	TRBD1	TRBJ1-3	TRBV7-2
TGCGTCAGCAGCCTTATGGGACAGGGCAGGGAAGAGACCCAGTACTTC	CVSSLMGQGREETQYF	NA	TRBD1	TRBJ2-5	TRBV5-1
TGCAGTGCTAGAGATCGGCTAGAGGGCACAGATACGCAGTATTTT	CSARDRLEGTDTQYF	many	NA	TRBJ2-3	TRBV20-1
TGTGCCAGCAGTGACAGGAGCTTGCCGAAGGGGAACACTGAAGCTTTCTTT	CASSDRSLPKGNTEAFF	many	NA	TRBJ1-1	TRBV6-1
TGTGCCAGCAGCCAAGAGAACCCCTACGAGCAGTACTTC	CASSQENPYEQYF	NA	NA	TRBJ2-7	TRBV14
TGTGCCAGCACAAGGGGGCCGGACAGGGGGCGCAATCAGCCCCAGCATTTT	CASTRGPDRGRNQPQHF	many	TRBD1	TRBJ1-5	TRBV6-1
TGTGCCAGCAGTTACTCAACGACAGGGATCCTTATCACGGACGAAGCTTTCTTT	CASSYSTTGILITDEAFF	many	TRBD1	TRBJ1-1	TRBV6-6
TGTGCCAGCAGAATAGCGGGCCAAAGCTCCTACAATGAGCAGTTCTTC	CASRIAGQSSYNEQFF	many	TRBD2	TRBJ2-1	TRBV12-3/TRBV12-4
TGCAGCGTTGAAGGCGGCAGGGGGATCCAAGAGACCCAGTACTTC	CSVEGGRGIQETQYF	many	TRBD1	TRBJ2-5	TRBV29-1
TGTGCCAGCAGCTTTATCTCCCGCGGGGACGACACCTTC	CASSFISRGDDTF	few	NA	TRBJ1-2	TRBV5-6